The rows below give T cell receptor beta chains drawn from one sample of a study of blood T cell repertoires in COVID-19. Generated by immunoSEQ multiplex PCR, the TCRdb table keeps only in-frame clones and is missing some. The sample contains 300,000 or so clones, 65% to 90% of which appear only once. Material: PBMCs or T cells enriched from blood (not recorded which). Every receptor here comes from a woman between 18 and 29 years old who had recovered from COVID-19. CDR3s include the opening cysteine and the closing phenylalanine or tryptophan. D genes are given only for firm matches. Size is stated for part of the rows, as once, few or many counts, or as a class when the clone is expanded.

CASSSPGATEAFF	TGTGCCAGCAGTTCCCCAGGGGCCACTGAAGCTTTCTTT	NA	TRBV6-5	NA	TRBJ1-1
CASSEVAGRGPPRTEAFF	TGTGCCAGCAGTGAAGTAGCGGGCAGGGGGCCTCCTCGGACTGAAGCTTTCTTT	NA	TRBV25-1	TRBD1	TRBJ1-1
CASSYSTGGNQPQHF	TGTGCCAGCAGTTACTCAACAGGGGGCAATCAGCCCCAGCATTTT	NA	TRBV6-5	TRBD1	TRBJ1-5
CASTGEEEKLFF	TGTGCCAGCACCGGGGAGGAGGAAAAACTGTTTTTT	NA	TRBV25-1	NA	TRBJ1-4
CASSWASGPKNIQYF	TGTGCCAGTTCTTGGGCCAGCGGTCCCAAAAACATTCAGTACTTC	NA	TRBV19	NA	TRBJ2-4
CASSQSGGNQPQHF	TGTGCCAGCAGCCAATCAGGTGGCAATCAGCCCCAGCATTTT	NA	TRBV3-1/TRBV3-2	NA	TRBJ1-5
CASSYAGRINQPQHF	TGTGCCAGCAGTTACGCGGGACGGATCAATCAGCCCCAGCATTTT	few	TRBV6-2/TRBV6-3	NA	TRBJ1-5
CASSLFGGSYNSPLHF	TGTGCCAGCAGTTTATTTGGGGGGAGTTATAATTCACCCCTCCACTTT	NA	TRBV27	NA	TRBJ1-6
CAISERQEIPYGYTF	TGTGCCATCAGTGAGAGACAGGAGATTCCCTATGGCTACACCTTC	NA	TRBV10-3	NA	TRBJ1-2
CASSLPGQGSYEQYF	TGCGCCAGCAGCTTACCGGGACAGGGGTCCTACGAGCAGTACTTC	NA	TRBV5-1	TRBD1	TRBJ2-7
CASSLMPEGTLNTEAFF	TGTGCCAGCAGTTTAATGCCTGAGGGAACGTTGAACACTGAAGCTTTCTTT	NA	TRBV28	NA	TRBJ1-1
CASRHRVTNEKLFF	TGTGCCAGCAGGCACAGGGTAACTAATGAAAAACTGTTTTTT	NA	TRBV28	NA	TRBJ1-4
CSVEGTGRYSYTF	TGCAGCGTTGAAGGGACAGGGCGATACAGCTACACCTTC	NA	TRBV29-1	TRBD1	TRBJ1-2
CASSLTQGAEAFF	TGTGCCAGCAGCTTAACGCAGGGGGCTGAAGCTTTCTTT	NA	TRBV7-9	TRBD1	TRBJ1-1
CASSVTDSSTEAFF	TGTGCCAGCAGTGTCACAGATTCGAGCACTGAAGCTTTCTTT	NA	TRBV2	NA	TRBJ1-1
CAIRDGQGVGYTF	TGTGCCATCAGAGATGGACAGGGCGTAGGCTACACCTTC	NA	TRBV10-3	TRBD1	TRBJ1-2
CASSGLWPGYTF	TGTGCCAGCAGTGGCCTTTGGCCTGGCTACACCTTC	NA	TRBV2	NA	TRBJ1-2
CASSLDRGRNEKLFF	TGTGCCAGCAGCTTAGACAGGGGGCGAAATGAAAAACTGTTTTTT	NA	TRBV5-6	TRBD1	TRBJ1-4
CASRPGQGFNEKLFF	TGTGCCAGCAGGCCCGGACAGGGTTTTAATGAAAAACTGTTTTTT	NA	TRBV6-5	TRBD1	TRBJ1-4
CAWTYSPGTEAFF	TGTGCCTGGACATATTCTCCGGGCACTGAAGCTTTCTTT	NA	TRBV30	NA	TRBJ1-1
CASRGGGANTGELFF	TGCGCCAGCAGGGGCGGGGGGGCGAACACCGGGGAGCTGTTTTTT	few	TRBV4-1	TRBD2	TRBJ2-2
CASSSQGGQYEQYF	TGTGCCAGCAGCTCACAGGGGGGCCAATACGAGCAGTACTTC	few	TRBV7-9	TRBD1	TRBJ2-7
CASSSIPGTGKGTTNEKLFF	TGTGCCAGCAGCTCAATTCCCGGGACAGGGAAAGGGACAACTAATGAAAAACTGTTTTTT	NA	TRBV5-5	TRBD1	TRBJ1-4
CASSMVSLGTANYGYTF	TGTGCCAGTAGTATGGTATCCCTAGGGACAGCTAACTATGGCTACACCTTC	NA	TRBV19	TRBD1	TRBJ1-2
CATRQGMNTEAFF	TGTGCCACGCGACAGGGGATGAACACTGAAGCTTTCTTT	once	TRBV10-3	TRBD1	TRBJ1-1
CASSPTGAAGLEAFF	TGTGCCAGCTCACCAACAGGGGCGGCGGGCCTCGAAGCTTTCTTT	NA	TRBV18	TRBD1	TRBJ1-1
CATSDFGATDTQYF	TGTGCCACCAGTGATTTTGGGGCCACAGATACGCAGTATTTT	once	TRBV24-1	NA	TRBJ2-3
CASGPEGYTEAFF	TGCGCCAGCGGCCCGGAGGGTTACACTGAAGCTTTCTTT	NA	TRBV10-2	NA	TRBJ1-1
CASSSGPSAGELFF	TGTGCCAGCAGTTCAGGGCCTAGCGCCGGGGAGCTGTTTTTT	NA	TRBV27	NA	TRBJ2-2
CASSYGQGRNSGNTIYF	TGCGCCAGCAGTTACGGACAGGGCCGTAACTCTGGAAACACCATATATTTT	NA	TRBV5-1	TRBD1	TRBJ1-3
CASSFRRFREAFF	TGTGCCAGCAGTTTTAGGAGGTTTCGGGAAGCTTTCTTT	NA	TRBV28	NA	TRBJ1-1
CASSLDLGAREETQYF	TGTGCCAGCAGCTTAGATCTAGGGGCCCGCGAAGAGACCCAGTACTTC	NA	TRBV11-2	NA	TRBJ2-5
CASSLGVRAGEQFF	TGTGCCAGCAGCTTAGGGGTCAGGGCTGGTGAGCAGTTCTTC	NA	TRBV7-2	NA	TRBJ2-1
CASSQGTANTEAFF	TGCGCCAGCAGCCAAGGGACAGCGAACACTGAAGCTTTCTTT	few	TRBV4-1	NA	TRBJ1-1
CASSVLGGEGELFF	TGCGCCAGCAGTGTCCTCGGGGGAGAGGGGGAGCTGTTTTTT	NA	TRBV10-2	NA	TRBJ2-2
CASSPKIIRSYEQYF	TGTGCCAGCAGCCCGAAAATTATCCGGTCCTACGAGCAGTACTTC	once	TRBV3-1/TRBV3-2	NA	TRBJ2-7
CATSRDFGGNTGELFF	TGTGCCACCAGCAGAGATTTCGGGGGGAACACCGGGGAGCTGTTTTTT	NA	TRBV15	NA	TRBJ2-2
CASSHGTSGELFF	TGTGCCAGCAGCCATGGGACATCCGGGGAGCTGTTTTTT	NA	TRBV11-3	NA	TRBJ2-2
CASRGQGVEQYF	TGCGCCAGCAGGGGACAGGGGGTCGAGCAGTACTTC	few	TRBV10-1	TRBD1	TRBJ2-7
CASSDGDRVYGYTF	TGCGCCAGCAGTGACGGAGACAGGGTCTATGGCTACACCTTC	NA	TRBV10-2	TRBD1	TRBJ1-2
CSVAEGRAGYEQYF	TGCAGCGTCGCCGAAGGGCGGGCAGGTTACGAGCAGTACTTC	few	TRBV29-1	NA	TRBJ2-7
CASSLDRAGYEQYF	TGTGCCAGCAGTTTAGACAGGGCGGGGTACGAGCAGTACTTC	once	TRBV27	NA	TRBJ2-7
CASRNRDRDTGELFF	TGCGCCAGCAGAAACCGGGACAGGGACACCGGGGAGCTGTTTTTT	NA	TRBV5-1	TRBD1	TRBJ2-2
CASSVSPAVDTIYF	TGTGCCAGCAGCGTATCCCCAGCGGTGGACACCATATATTTT	NA	TRBV9	NA	TRBJ1-3
CASSPGQGNYGYTF	TGTGCCAGCAGTCCGGGACAGGGGAACTATGGCTACACCTTC	NA	TRBV2	TRBD1	TRBJ1-2
CASSPQRGQGEFF	TGTGCCAGCTCACCACAGAGGGGGCAGGGCGAGTTCTTC	NA	TRBV18	TRBD1	TRBJ2-1
CASSLGQPYGYTF	TGTGCCAGCAGCCTCGGACAGCCCTATGGCTACACCTTC	NA	TRBV5-6	NA	TRBJ1-2
CASRITGGGQPQHF	TGTGCCAGCAGAATCACAGGGGGCGGTCAGCCCCAGCATTTT	NA	TRBV6-4	TRBD1	TRBJ1-5
CASSPQWPGGVSYNEQFF	TGTGCCAGCTCACCCCAATGGCCGGGGGGGGTCTCCTACAATGAGCAGTTCTTC	once	TRBV18	TRBD2	TRBJ2-1
CAISEGTGGPKGETQYF	TGTGCCATCAGTGAAGGGACGGGGGGGCCAAAGGGAGAGACCCAGTACTTC	NA	TRBV10-3	TRBD2	TRBJ2-5
CAKQRIPFSGNTIYF	TGTGCCAAGCAGCGAATTCCATTCTCTGGAAACACCATATATTTT	NA	TRBV6-4	NA	TRBJ1-3
CASRPGTGYYWGTEAFF	TGTGCCAGCCGGCCCGGGACAGGCTACTATTGGGGCACTGAAGCTTTCTTT	NA	TRBV27	TRBD1	TRBJ1-1
CASSSLDSYGYTF	TGCGCCAGCAGCTCCTTGGACAGCTATGGCTACACCTTC	few	TRBV5-1	NA	TRBJ1-2
CASSLPNQEAGGAYTEAFF	TGTGCCAGCAGTTTGCCCAACCAGGAGGCAGGAGGCGCCTACACTGAAGCTTTCTTT	NA	TRBV28	NA	TRBJ1-1
CASQGASGNNEQFF	TGTGCCAGTCAGGGGGCCTCTGGAAACAATGAGCAGTTCTTC	NA	TRBV2	TRBD1	TRBJ2-1